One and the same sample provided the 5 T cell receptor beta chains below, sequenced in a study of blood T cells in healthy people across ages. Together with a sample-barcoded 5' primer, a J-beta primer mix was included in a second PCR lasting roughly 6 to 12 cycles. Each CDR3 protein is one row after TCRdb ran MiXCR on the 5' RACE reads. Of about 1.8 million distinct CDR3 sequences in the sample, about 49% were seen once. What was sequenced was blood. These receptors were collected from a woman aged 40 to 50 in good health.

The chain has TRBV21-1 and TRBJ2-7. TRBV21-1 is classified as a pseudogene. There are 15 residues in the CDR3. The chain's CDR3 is CASRLELESSYEQYF. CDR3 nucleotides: TGTGCCAGCAGATTAGAACTGGAGAGCTCCTACGAGCAGTACTTC.

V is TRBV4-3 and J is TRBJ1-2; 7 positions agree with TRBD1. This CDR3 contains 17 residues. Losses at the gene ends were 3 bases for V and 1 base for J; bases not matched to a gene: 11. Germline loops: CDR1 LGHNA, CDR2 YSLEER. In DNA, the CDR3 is TGCGCCAGCAGCCACGGAGCCGGACAGGAGAATAACTATGGCTACACCTTC. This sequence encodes CASSHGAGQENNYGYTF.

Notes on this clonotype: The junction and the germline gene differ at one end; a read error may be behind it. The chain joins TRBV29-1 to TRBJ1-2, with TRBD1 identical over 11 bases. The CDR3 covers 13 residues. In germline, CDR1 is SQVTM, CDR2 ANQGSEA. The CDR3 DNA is TGCAGCGTCGGGACAGGGGGAAAGTATGACTACACCTTC. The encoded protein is CSVGTGGKYDYTF. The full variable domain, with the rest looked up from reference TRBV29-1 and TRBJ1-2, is SAVISQKPSRDICQRGTSLTIQCQVDSQVTMMFWYRQQPGQSLTLIATANQGSEATYESGFVIDKFPISRPNLTFSTLTVSNMSPEDSSIYLCSVGTGGKYDYTFGSGTRLTVV.

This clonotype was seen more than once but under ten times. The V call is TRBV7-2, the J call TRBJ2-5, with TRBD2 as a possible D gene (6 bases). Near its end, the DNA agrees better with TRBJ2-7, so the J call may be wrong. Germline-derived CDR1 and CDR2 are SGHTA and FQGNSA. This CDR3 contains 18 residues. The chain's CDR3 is CASSLVPLGGANSYEQYF. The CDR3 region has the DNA TGTGCCAGCAGCTTAGTTCCCCTTGGAGGGGCAAACTCCTACGAGCAGTACTTC.

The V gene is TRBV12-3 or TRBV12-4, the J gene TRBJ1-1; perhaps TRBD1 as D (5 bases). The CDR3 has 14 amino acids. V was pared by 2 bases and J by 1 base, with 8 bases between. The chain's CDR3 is CASSLRTRNTEAFF. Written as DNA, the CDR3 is TGTGCCAGCAGTTTACGGACAAGGAACACTGAAGCTTTCTTT.